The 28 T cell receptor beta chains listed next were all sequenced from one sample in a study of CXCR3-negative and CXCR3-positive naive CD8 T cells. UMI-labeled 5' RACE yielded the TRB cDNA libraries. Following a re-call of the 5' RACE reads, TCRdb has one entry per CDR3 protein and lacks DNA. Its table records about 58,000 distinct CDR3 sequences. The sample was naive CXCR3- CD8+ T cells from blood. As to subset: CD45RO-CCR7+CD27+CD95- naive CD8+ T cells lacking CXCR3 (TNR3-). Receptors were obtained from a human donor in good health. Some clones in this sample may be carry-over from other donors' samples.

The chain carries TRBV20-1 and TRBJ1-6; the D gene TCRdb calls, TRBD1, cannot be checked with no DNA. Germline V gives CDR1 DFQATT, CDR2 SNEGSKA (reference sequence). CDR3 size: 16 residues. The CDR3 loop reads CSARDLGDAYNSPLHF.

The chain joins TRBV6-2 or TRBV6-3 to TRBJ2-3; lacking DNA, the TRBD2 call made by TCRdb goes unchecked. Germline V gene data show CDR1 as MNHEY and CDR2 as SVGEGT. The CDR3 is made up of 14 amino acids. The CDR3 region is CASSFWEGEDTQYF.

CDR3 residues: CASSQEYISGGPGNEQFF. The chain has TRBV3-1 and TRBJ2-1; absent DNA, TCRdb's TRBD2 call cannot be checked. The length of the CDR3 is 18 residues. The V gene's germline CDR1 is LGHDT and CDR2 YNNKEL (reference sequence).

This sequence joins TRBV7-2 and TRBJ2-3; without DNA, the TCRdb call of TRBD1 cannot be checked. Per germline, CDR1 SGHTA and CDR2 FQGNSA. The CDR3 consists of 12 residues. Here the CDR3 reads CASTYSGDTQYF.

The CDR3: CASSGQGGYQQYF. The V and J genes are TRBV28 and TRBJ2-7; the D gene TCRdb calls, TRBD1, cannot be checked with no DNA. The CDR3 is 13 residues long. CDR1 and CDR2 from the germline V gene are MDHEN and SYDVKM.

This chain's CDR3 is CSVDRVSGNTIYF. V is TRBV29-1 and J is TRBJ1-3; the D gene TCRdb calls, TRBD1, cannot be checked with no DNA. Germline loops: CDR1 SQVTM, CDR2 ANQGSEA. There are 13 residues in the CDR3.

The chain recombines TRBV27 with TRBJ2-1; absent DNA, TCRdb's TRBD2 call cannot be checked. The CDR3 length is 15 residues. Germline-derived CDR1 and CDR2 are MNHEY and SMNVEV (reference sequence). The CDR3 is CASSRGAGRSNEQFF.

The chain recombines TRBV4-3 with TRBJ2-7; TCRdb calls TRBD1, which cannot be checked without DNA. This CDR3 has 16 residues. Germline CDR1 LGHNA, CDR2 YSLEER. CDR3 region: CASSQASGGVYYEQYF.

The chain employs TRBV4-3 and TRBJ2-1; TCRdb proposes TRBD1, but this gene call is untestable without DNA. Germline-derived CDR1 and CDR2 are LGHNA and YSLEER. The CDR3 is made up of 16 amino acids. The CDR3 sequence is CASSQAGQVNGNEQFF.

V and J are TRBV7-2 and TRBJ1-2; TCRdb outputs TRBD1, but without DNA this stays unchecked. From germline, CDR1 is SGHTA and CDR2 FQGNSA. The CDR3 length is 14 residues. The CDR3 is CASSLTGGDHGYTF.

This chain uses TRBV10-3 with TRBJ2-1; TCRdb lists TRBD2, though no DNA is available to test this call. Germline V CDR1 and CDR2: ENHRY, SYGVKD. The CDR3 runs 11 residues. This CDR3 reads CAIRVGNEQFF.

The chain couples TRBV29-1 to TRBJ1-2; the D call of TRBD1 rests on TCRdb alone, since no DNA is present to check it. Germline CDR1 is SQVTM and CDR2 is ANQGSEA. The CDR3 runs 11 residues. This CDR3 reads CSVRGRDGYTF.

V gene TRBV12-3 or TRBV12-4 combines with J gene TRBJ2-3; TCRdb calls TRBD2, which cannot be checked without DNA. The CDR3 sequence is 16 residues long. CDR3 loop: CASTRGLAGPTDTQYF.

This chain's CDR3 is CASSERGLAKNIQYF. This rearrangement joins TRBV14 to TRBJ2-4; TCRdb picks TRBD1, but there is no DNA to check that call. Germline V CDR1 and CDR2: SGHDN, FVKESK. This CDR3 spans 15 amino acids. The full variable domain, its missing parts supplied by reference TRBV14 and TRBJ2-4, is EAGVTQFPSHSVIEKGQTVTLRCDPISGHDNLYWYRRVMGKEIKFLLHFVKESKQDESGMPNNRFLAERTGGTYSTLKVQPAELEDSGVYFCASSERGLAKNIQYFGAGTRLSVL.

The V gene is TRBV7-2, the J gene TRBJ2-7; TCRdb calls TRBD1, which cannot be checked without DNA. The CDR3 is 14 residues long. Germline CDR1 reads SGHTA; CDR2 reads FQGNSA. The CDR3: CASSFYGTPYEQYF.

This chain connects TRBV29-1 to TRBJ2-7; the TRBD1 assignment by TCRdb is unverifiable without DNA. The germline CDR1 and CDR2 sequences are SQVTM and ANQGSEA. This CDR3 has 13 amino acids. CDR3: CSVEVRGTGEQYF.

The CDR3 protein is CASSLGYTEAFF. The J gene is TRBJ1-1, the V gene TRBV7-2. The CDR3 length is 12 residues. The germline CDR1 and CDR2 sequences are SGHTA and FQGNSA.

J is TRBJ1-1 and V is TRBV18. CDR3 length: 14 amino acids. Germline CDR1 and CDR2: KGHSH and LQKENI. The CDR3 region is CAISTGHSSEGAFF.

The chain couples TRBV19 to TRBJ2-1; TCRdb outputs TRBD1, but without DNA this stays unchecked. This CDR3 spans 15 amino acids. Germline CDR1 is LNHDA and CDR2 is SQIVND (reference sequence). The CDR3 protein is CASSTPRDSYNEQFF.

CDR3 amino acids: CSVPTGTGIYGYTF. V usage is TRBV29-1 and J usage is TRBJ1-2; TCRdb's assignment of TRBD1 cannot be checked, as there is no DNA. The CDR3 has 14 residues. The germline V gene encodes CDR1 SQVTM and CDR2 ANQGSEA.

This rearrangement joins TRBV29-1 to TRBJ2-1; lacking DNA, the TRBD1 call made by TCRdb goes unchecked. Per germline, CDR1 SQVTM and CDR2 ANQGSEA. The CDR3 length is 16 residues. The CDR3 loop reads CSGMTGEPWDYNEQFF.

CDR3 amino acids: CASSMDSSYEQYF. The chain uses TRBV19 and TRBJ2-7. Per germline, CDR1 LNHDA and CDR2 SQIVND (reference sequence). The CDR3 consists of 13 residues.

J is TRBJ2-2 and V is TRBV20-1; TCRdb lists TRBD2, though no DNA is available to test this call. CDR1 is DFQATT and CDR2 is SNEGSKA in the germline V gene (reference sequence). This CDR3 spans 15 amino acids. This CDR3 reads CSARDQRASTGELFF.

CDR3: CASSPRTVIYNEQFF. The chain recombines TRBV4-3 with TRBJ2-1; there is no DNA to check the TCRdb D call of TRBD1. This CDR3 has 15 residues. CDR1 LGHNA and CDR2 YSLEER come from the germline V gene.

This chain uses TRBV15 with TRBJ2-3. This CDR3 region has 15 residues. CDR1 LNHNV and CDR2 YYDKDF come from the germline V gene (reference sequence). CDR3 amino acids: CATSRDRGGDNTQYF.

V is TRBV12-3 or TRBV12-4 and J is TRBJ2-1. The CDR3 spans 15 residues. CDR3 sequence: CASRFQSSSYNEQFF.

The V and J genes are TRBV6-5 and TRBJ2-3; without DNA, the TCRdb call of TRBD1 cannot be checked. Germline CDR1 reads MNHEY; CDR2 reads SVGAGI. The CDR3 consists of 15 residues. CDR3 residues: CASSYSQGTTDTQYF.

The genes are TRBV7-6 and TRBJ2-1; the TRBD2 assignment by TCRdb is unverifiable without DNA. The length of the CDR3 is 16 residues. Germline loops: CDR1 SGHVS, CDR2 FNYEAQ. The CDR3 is CASSPRVSGGDNEQFF.